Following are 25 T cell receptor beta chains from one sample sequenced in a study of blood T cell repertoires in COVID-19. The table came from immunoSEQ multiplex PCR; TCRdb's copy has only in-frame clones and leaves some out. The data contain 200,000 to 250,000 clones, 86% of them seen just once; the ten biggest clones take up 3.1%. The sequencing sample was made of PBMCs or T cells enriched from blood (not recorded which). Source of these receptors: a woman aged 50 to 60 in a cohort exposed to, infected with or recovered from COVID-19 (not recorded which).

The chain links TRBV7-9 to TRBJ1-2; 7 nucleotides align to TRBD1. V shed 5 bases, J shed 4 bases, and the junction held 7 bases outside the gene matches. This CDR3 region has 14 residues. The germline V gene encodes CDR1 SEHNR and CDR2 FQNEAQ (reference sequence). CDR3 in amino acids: CASSPRQGSYGYTF. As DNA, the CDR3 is TGTGCCAGCAGCCCCCGACAGGGAAGCTATGGCTACACCTTC. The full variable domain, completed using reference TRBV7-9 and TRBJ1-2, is DTGVSQNPRHKITKRGQNVTFRCDPISEHNRLYWYRQTLGQGPEFLTYFQNEAQLEKSRLLSDRFSAERPKGSFSTLEIQRTEQGDSAMYLCASSPRQGSYGYTFGSGTRLTVV.

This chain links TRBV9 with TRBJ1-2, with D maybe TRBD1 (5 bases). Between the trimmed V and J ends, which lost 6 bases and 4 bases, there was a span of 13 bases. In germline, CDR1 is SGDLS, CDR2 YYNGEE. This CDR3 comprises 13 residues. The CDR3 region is CASTPGRGYGYTF. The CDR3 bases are TGTGCCAGCACACCGGGGAGGGGCTATGGCTACACCTTC.

The CDR3 DNA reads TGTGCCAGCAGGGAGGAAACTAACTATGGCTACACCTTC. Translated, it gives CASREETNYGYTF. V and J are TRBV6-5 and TRBJ1-2; D remains unclear. Germline CDR1 MNHEY, CDR2 SVGAGI. CDR3 size: 13 residues. The V and J ends lost 6 bases and 0 bases respectively, with 8 bases between them.

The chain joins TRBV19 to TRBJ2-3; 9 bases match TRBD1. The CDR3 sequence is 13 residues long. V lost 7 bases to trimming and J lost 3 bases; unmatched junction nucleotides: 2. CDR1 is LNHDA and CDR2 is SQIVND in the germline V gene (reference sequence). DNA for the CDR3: TGTGCCAGTAACAGGGGGCGAACAGATACGCAGTATTTT. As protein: CASNRGRTDTQYF.

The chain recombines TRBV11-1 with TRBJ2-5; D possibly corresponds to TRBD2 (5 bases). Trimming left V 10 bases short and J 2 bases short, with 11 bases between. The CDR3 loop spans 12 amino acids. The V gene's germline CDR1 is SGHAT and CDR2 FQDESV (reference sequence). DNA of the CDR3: TGTGCCAACGAGTCGGGGCAAGAGACCCAGTACTTC. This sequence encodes CANESGQETQYF.

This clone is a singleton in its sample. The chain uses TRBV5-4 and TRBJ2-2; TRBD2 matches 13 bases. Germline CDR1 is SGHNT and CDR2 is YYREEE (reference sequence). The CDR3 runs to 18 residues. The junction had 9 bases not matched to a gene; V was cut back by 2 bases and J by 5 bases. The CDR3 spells CASSLGLAGVTGTGELFF. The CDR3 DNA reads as TGTGCCAGCAGCTTAGGACTAGCGGGGGTGACAGGAACCGGGGAGCTGTTTTTT.

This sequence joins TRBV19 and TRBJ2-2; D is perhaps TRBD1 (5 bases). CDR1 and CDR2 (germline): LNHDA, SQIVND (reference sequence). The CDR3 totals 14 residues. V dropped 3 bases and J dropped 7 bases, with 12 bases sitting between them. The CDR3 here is CASSMGRAIGELFF. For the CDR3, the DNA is TGTGCCAGTAGTATGGGCAGGGCAATCGGGGAGCTGTTTTTT.

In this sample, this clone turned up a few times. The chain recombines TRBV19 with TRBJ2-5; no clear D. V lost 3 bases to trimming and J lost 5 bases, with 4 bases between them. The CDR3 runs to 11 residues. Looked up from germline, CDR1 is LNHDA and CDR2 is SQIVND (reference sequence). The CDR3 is CASSIMETQYF. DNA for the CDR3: TGTGCCAGTAGTATTATGGAGACCCAGTACTTC.

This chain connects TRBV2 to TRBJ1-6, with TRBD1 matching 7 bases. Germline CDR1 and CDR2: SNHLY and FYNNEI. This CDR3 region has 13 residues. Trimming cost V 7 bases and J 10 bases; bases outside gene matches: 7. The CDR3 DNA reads TGTGCCAGCACCGCGGACAGGAACTCACCCCTCCACTTT. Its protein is CASTADRNSPLHF.

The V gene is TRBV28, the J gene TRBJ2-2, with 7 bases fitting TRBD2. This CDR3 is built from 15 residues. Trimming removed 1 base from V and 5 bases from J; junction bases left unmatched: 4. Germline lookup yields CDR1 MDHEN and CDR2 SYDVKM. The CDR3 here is CASSLSAGWTGELFF. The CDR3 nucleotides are TGTGCCAGCAGTTTATCAGCGGGGTGGACCGGGGAGCTGTTTTTT. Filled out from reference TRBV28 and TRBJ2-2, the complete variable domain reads DVKVTQSSRYLVKRTGEKVFLECVQDMDHENMFWYRQDPGLGLRLIYFSYDVKMKEKGDIPEGYSVSREKKERFSLILESASTNQTSMYLCASSLSAGWTGELFFGEGSRLTVL.

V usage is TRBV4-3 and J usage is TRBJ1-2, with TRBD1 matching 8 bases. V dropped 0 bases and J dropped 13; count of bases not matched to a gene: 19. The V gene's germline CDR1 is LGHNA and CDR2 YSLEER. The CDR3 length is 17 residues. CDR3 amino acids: CASSQEPVIGWTGLVTF. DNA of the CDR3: TGCGCCAGCAGCCAAGAACCCGTCATCGGGTGGACAGGGTTGGTCACCTTC.

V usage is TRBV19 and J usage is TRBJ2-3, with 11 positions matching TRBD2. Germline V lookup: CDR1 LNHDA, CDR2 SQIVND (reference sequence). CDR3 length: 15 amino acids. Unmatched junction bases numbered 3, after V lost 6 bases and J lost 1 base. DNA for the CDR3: TGTGCCAGTAGCACGACTAGCGGGGGCACAGATACGCAGTATTTT. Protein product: CASSTTSGGTDTQYF.

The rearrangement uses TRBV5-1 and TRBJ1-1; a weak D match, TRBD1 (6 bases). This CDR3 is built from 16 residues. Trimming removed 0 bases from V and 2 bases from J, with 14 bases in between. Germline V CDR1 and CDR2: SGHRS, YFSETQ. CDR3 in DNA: TGCGCCAGCAGCTTGGGAGGGCCAGGGGCAAACACTGAAGCTTTCTTT. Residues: CASSLGGPGANTEAFF.

CDR3 sequence (DNA): TGTGCCAGCAGTGGAAGGCTAGCGGGGGGGGCCCAGAACACCGGGGAGCTGTTTTTT. This codes for CASSGRLAGGAQNTGELFF. The chain recombines TRBV6-1 with TRBJ2-2; 12 bases are shared with TRBD2. CDR3 length: 19 residues. Germline V gene sequence: CDR1 MNHNS, CDR2 SASEGT. Trimming cost V 4 bases and J 1 base; bases outside gene matches: 10.

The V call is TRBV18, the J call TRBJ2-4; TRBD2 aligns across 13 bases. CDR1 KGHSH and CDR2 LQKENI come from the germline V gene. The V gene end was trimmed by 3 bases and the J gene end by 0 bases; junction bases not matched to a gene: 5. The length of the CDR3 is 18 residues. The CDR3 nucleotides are TGTGCCAGCTCACCTACCGGGACTAGCGGGATAGCCAAAAACATTCAGTACTTC. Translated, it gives CASSPTGTSGIAKNIQYF.

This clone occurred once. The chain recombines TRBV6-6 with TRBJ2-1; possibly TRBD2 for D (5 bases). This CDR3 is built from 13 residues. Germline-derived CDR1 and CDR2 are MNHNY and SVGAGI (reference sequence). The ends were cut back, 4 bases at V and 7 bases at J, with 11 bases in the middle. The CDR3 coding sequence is TGTGCCAGCAGTTTTGGGCCGGGGAATGAGCAGTTCTTC. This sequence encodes CASSFGPGNEQFF.

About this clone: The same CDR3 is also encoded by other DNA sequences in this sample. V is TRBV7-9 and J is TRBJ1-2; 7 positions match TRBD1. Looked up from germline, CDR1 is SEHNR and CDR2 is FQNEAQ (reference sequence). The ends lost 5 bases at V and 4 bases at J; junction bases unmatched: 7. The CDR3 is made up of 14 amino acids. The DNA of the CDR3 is TGTGCCAGCAGCCCCAGACAGGGCGGCTATGGCTACACCTTC. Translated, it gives CASSPRQGGYGYTF.

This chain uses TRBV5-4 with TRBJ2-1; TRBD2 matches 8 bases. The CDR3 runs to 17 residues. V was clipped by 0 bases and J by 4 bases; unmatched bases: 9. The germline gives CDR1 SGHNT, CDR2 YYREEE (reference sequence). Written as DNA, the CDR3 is TGTGCCAGCAGCTTGGGCGCTAGCGGGCAAACATACAATGAGCAGTTCTTC. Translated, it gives CASSLGASGQTYNEQFF.

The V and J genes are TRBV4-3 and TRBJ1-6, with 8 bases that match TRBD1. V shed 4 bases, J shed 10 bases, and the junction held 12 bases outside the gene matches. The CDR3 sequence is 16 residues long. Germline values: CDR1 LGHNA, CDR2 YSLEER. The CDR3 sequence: CASSPSQTGEVSPLHF. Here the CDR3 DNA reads TGCGCCAGCAGCCCGTCACAGACAGGGGAAGTGTCACCCCTCCACTTT.

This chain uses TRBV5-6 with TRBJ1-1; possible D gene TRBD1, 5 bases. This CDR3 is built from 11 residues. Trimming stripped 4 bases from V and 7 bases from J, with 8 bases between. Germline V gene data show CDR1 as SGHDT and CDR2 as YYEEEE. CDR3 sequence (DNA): TGTGCCAGCAGCATCGACAGTGAAGCTTTCTTT. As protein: CASSIDSEAFF. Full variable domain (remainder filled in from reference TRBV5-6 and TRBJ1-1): DAGVTQSPTHLIKTRGQQVTLRCSPKSGHDTVSWYQQALGQGPQFIFQYYEEEERQRGNFPDRFSGHQFPNYSSELNVNALLLGDSALYLCASSIDSEAFFGQGTRLTVV.

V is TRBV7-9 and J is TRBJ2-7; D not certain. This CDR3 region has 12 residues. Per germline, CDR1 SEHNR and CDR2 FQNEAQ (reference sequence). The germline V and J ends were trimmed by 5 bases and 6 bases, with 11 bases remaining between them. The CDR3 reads CASSPRLGEQYF. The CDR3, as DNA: TGTGCCAGCAGCCCTAGGCTTGGCGAGCAGTACTTC.

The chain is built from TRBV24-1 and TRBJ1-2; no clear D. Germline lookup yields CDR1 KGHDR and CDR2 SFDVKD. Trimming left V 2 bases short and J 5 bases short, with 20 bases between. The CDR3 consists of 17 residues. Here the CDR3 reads CATSDSSFSGAGYGYTF. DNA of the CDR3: TGTGCCACCAGTGATTCCTCCTTTTCGGGAGCGGGGTATGGCTACACCTTC.

CDR3 residues: CASSSRAYGYTF. The CDR3 nucleotides read TGTGCCAGCAGCTCGCGGGCCTATGGCTACACCTTC. This chain uses TRBV5-4 with TRBJ1-2; D gene uncertain. The CDR3 loop spans 12 amino acids. Germline V lookup: CDR1 SGHNT, CDR2 YYREEE (reference sequence). Deletions cut 3 bases from V and 4 bases from J, with 7 bases between.

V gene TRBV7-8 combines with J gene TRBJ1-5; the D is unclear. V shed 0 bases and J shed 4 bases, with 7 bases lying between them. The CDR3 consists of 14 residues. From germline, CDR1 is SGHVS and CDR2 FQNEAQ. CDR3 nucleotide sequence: TGTGCCAGCAGCTTAGCGCGTGGTAATCAGCCCCAGCATTTT. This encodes CASSLARGNQPQHF. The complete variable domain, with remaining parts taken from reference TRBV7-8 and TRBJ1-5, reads GAGVSQSPRYKVAKRGQDVALRCDPISGHVSLFWYQQALGQGPEFLTYFQNEAQLDKSGLPSDRFFAERPEGSVSTLKIQRTQQEDSAVYLCASSLARGNQPQHFGDGTRLSIL.

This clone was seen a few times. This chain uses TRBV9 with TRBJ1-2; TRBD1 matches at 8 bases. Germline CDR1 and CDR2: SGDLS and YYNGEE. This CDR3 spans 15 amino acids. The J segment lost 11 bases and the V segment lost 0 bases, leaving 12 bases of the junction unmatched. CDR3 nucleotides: TGTGCCAGCAGCGTAGACGGCAGGGGGCATGCGGGGTACACCTTC. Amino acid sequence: CASSVDGRGHAGYTF. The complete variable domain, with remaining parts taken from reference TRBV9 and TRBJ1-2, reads DSGVTQTPKHLITATGQRVTLRCSPRSGDLSVYWYQQSLDQGLQFLIQYYNGEERAKGNILERFSAQQFPDLHSELNLSSLELGDSALYFCASSVDGRGHAGYTFGSGTRLTVV.